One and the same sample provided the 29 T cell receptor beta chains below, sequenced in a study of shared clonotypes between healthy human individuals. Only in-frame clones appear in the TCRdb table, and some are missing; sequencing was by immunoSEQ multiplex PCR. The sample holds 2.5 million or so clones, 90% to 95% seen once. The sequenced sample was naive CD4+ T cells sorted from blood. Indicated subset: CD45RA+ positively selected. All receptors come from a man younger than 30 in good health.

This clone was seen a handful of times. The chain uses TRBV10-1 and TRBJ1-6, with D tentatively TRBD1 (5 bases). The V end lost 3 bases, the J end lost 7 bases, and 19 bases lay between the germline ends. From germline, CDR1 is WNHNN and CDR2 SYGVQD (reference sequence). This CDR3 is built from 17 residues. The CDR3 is CASSDPGPKGINSPLHF. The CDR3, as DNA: TGCGCCAGCAGTGATCCAGGGCCAAAGGGAATCAATTCACCCCTCCACTTT.

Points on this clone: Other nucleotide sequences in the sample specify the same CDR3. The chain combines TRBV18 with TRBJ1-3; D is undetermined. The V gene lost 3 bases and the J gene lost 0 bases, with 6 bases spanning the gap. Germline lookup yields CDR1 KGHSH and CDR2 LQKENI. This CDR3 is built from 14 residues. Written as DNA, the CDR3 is TGTGCCAGCTCACCCACCTCCTCTGGAAACACCATATATTTT. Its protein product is CASSPTSSGNTIYF.

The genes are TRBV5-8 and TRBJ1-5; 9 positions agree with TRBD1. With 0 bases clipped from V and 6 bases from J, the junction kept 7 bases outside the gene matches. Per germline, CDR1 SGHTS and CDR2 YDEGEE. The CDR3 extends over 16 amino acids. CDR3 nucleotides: TGTGCCAGCAGCTTGGAGGGACAGGGCTATGGTCAGCCCCAGCATTTT. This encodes CASSLEGQGYGQPQHF.

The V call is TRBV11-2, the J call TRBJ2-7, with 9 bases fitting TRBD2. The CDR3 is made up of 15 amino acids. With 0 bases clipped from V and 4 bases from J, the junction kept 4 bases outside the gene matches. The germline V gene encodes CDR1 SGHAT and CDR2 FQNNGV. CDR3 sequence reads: CASSLELAGNYEQYF. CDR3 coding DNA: TGTGCCAGCAGCTTAGAGCTAGCGGGGAATTACGAGCAGTACTTC.

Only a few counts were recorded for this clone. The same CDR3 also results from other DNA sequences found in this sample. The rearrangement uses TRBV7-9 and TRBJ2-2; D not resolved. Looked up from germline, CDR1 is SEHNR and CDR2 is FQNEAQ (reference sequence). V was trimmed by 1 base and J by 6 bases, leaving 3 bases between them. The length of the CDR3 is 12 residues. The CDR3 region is CASSLGAGELFF. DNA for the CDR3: TGTGCCAGCAGCTTAGGAGCCGGGGAGCTGTTTTTT.

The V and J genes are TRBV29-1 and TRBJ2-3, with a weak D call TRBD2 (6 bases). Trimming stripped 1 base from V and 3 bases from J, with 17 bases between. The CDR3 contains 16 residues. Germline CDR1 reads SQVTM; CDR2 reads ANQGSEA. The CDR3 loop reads CSVEGRLEGGTDTQYF. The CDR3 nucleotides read TGCAGCGTTGAAGGCAGACTAGAGGGTGGAACAGATACGCAGTATTTT.

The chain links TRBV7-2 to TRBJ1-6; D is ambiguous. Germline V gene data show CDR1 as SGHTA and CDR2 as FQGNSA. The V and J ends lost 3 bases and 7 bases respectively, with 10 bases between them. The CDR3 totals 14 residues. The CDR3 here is CASSFHLENSPLHF. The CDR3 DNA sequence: TGTGCCAGCAGCTTTCATTTGGAGAATTCACCCCTCCACTTT.

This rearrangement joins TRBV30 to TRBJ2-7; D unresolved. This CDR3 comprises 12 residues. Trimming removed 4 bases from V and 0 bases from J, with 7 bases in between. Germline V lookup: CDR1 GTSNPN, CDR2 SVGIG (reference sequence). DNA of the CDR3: TGTGCCTGGAACCTTGTCTCCTACGAGCAGTACTTC. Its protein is CAWNLVSYEQYF.

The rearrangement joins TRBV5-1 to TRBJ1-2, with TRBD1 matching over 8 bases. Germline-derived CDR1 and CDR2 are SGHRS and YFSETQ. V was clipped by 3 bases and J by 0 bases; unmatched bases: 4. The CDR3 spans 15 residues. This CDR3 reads CASSYNRGSNYGYTF. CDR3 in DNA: TGCGCCAGCAGCTACAACAGGGGGTCTAACTATGGCTACACCTTC.

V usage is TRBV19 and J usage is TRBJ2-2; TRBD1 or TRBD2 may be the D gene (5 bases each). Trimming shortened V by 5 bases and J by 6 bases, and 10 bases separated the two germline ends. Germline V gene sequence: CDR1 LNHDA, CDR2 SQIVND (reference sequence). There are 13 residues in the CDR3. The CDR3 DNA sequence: TGTGCCAGTAGTCCCTTGGGGGCCGGGGAGCTGTTTTTT. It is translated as CASSPLGAGELFF. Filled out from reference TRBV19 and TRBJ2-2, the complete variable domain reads DGGITQSPKYLFRKEGQNVTLSCEQNLNHDAMYWYRQDPGQGLRLIYYSQIVNDFQKGDIAEGYSVSREKKESFPLTVTSAQKNPTAFYLCASSPLGAGELFFGEGSRLTVL.

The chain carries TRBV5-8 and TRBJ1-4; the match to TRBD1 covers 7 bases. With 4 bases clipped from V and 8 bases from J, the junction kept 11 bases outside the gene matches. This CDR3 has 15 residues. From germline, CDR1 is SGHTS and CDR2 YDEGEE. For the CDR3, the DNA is TGTGCCAGCAGCCGGGGGTCCAGGGGGGAAGAAAAACTGTTTTTT. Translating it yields CASSRGSRGEEKLFF.

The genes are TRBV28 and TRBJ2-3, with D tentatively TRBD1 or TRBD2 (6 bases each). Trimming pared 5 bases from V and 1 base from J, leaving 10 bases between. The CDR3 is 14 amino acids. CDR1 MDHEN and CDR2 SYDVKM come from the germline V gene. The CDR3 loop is CASSRRGGTDTQYF. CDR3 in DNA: TGTGCCAGCAGTAGAAGGGGGGGCACAGATACGCAGTATTTT.

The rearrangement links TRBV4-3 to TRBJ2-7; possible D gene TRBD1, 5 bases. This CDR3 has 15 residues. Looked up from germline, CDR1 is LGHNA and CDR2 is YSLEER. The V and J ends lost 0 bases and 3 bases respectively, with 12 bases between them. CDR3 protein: CASSQDRGAFYEQYF. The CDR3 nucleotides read TGCGCCAGCAGCCAAGATAGGGGTGCGTTCTACGAGCAGTACTTC.

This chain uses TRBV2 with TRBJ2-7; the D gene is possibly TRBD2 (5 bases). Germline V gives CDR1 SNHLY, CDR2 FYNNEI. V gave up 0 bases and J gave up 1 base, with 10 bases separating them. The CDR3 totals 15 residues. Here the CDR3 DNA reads TGTGCCAGCAGTGAAGCCCCCCGGGGATCCTACGAGCAGTACTTC. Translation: CASSEAPRGSYEQYF.

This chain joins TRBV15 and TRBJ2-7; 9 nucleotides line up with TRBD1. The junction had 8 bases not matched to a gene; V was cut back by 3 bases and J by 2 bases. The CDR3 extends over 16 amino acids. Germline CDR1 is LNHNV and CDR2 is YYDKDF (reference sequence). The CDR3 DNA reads TGTGCCACCAGCAGGGTTTCCGGGACAGGGCCCTACGAGCAGTACTTC. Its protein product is CATSRVSGTGPYEQYF.

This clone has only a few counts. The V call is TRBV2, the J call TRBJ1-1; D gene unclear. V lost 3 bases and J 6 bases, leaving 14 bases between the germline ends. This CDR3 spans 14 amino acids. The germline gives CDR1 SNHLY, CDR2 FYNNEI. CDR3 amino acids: CASSDRTVGAEAFF. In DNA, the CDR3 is TGTGCCAGCAGTGACAGGACCGTTGGGGCTGAAGCTTTCTTT.

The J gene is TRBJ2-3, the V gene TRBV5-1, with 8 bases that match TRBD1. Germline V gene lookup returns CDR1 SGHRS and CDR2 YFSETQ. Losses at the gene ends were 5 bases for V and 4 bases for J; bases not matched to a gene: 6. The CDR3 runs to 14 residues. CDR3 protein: CASRGTGSSDTQYF. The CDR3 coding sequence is TGCGCCAGCAGGGGGACAGGATCTTCAGATACGCAGTATTTT.

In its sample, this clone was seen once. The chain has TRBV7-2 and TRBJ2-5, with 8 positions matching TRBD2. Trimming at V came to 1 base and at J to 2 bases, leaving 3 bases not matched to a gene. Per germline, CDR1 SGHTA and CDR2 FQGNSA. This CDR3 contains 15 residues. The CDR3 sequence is CASSLGSGIQETQYF. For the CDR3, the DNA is TGTGCCAGCAGCTTAGGTAGCGGGATTCAAGAGACCCAGTACTTC.

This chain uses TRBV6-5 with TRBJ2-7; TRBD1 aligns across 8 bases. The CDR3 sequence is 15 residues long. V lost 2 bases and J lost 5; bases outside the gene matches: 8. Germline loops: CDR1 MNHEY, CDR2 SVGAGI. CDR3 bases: TGTGCCAGCAGTTACGTACCGACAGGGGTAGACGAGCAGTACTTC. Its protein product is CASSYVPTGVDEQYF.

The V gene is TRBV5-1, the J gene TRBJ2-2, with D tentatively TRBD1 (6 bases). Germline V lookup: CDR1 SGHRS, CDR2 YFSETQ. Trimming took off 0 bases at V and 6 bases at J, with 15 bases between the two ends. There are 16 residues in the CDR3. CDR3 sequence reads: CASSLDWGLRAGELFF. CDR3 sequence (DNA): TGCGCCAGCAGCTTGGATTGGGGGCTGCGGGCCGGGGAGCTGTTTTTT. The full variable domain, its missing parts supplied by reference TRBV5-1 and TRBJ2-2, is KAGVTQTPRYLIKTRGQQVTLSCSPISGHRSVSWYQQTPGQGLQFLFEYFSETQRNKGNFPGRFSGRQFSNSRSEMNVSTLELGDSALYLCASSLDWGLRAGELFFGEGSRLTVL.

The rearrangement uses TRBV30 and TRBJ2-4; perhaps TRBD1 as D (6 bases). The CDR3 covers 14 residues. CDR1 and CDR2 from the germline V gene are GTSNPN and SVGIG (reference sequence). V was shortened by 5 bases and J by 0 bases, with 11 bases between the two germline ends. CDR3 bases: TGTGCCTGGCGACAGGTTGGAGCCAAAAACATTCAGTACTTC. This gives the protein CAWRQVGAKNIQYF. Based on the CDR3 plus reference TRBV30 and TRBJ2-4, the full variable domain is SQTIHQWPATLVQPVGSPLSLECTVEGTSNPNLYWYRQAAGRGLQLLFYSVGIGQISSEVPQNLSASRPQDRQFILSSKKLLLSDSGFYLCAWRQVGAKNIQYFGAGTRLSVL.

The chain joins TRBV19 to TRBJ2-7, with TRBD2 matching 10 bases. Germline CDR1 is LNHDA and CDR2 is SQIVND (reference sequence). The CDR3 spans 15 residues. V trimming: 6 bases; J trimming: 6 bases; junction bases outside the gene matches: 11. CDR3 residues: CASRETSGYFGEQYF. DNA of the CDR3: TGTGCCAGTAGGGAGACTAGCGGGTATTTCGGCGAGCAGTACTTC. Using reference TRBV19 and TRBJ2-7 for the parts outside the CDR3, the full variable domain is DGGITQSPKYLFRKEGQNVTLSCEQNLNHDAMYWYRQDPGQGLRLIYYSQIVNDFQKGDIAEGYSVSREKKESFPLTVTSAQKNPTAFYLCASRETSGYFGEQYFGPGTRLTVT.

Written as DNA, the CDR3 is TGCGCCAGCAAGGACGGACACTCCTATAATTCACCCCTCCACTTT. Protein product: CASKDGHSYNSPLHF. The rearrangement uses TRBV5-1 and TRBJ1-6; D may be TRBD1 (5 bases). This CDR3 is built from 15 residues. Germline assignment: CDR1 SGHRS and CDR2 YFSETQ. V gave up 6 bases and J gave up 0 bases, with 10 bases separating them. Supplemented by reference TRBV5-1 and TRBJ1-6, the full variable domain reads KAGVTQTPRYLIKTRGQQVTLSCSPISGHRSVSWYQQTPGQGLQFLFEYFSETQRNKGNFPGRFSGRQFSNSRSEMNVSTLELGDSALYLCASKDGHSYNSPLHFGNGTRLTVT.

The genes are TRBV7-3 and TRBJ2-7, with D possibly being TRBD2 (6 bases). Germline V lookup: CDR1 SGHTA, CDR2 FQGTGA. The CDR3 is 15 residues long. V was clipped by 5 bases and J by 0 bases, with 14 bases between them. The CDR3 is CASSLLAGSSYEQYF. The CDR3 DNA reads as TGTGCCAGCAGCCTACTAGCCGGGAGCTCCTACGAGCAGTACTTC. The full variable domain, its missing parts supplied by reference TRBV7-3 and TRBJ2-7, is GAGVSQTPSNKVTEKGKYVELRCDPISGHTALYWYRQSLGQGPEFLIYFQGTGAADDSGLPNDRFFAVRPEGSVSTLKIQRTERGDSAVYLCASSLLAGSSYEQYFGPGTRLTVT.

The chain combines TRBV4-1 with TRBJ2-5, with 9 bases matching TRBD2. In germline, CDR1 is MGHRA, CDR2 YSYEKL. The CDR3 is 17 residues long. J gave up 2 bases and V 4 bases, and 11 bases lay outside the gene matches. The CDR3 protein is CASSRGGLANLQETQYF. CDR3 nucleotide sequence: TGCGCCAGCAGCCGGGGAGGACTAGCGAATTTACAAGAGACCCAGTACTTC.

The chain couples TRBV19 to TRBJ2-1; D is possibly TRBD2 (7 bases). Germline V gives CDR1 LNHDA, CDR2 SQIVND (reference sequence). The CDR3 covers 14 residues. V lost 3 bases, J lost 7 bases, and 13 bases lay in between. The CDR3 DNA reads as TGTGCCAGTAGTATCCGGGGGAGGGGGAATGAGCAGTTCTTC. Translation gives CASSIRGRGNEQFF.

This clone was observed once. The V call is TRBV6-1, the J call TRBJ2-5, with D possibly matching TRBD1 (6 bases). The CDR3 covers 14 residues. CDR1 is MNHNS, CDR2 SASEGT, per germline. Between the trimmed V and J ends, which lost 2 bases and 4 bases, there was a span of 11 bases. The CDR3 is CASSERGMGETQYF. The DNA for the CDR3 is TGTGCCAGCAGTGAAAGGGGGATGGGAGAGACCCAGTACTTC.

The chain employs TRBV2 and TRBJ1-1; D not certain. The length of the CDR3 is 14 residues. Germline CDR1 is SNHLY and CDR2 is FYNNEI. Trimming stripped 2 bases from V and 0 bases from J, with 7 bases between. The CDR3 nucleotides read TGTGCCAGCAGTGAAATACTCTTGAACACTGAAGCTTTCTTT. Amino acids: CASSEILLNTEAFF.

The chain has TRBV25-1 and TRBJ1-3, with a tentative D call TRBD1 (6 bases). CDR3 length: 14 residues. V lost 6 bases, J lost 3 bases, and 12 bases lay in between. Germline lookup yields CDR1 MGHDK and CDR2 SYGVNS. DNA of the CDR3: TGTGCCAGCAGGGAACAGGGTTTTGGAAACACCATATATTTT. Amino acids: CASREQGFGNTIYF.